Each of the 26 T cell receptor beta chains below was sequenced from the same sample in a study of blood T cell repertoires in COVID-19. Profiled with immunoSEQ multiplex PCR; TCRdb holds only in-frame clones, not every one. The table shows 200,000 to 250,000 clones, with around 86% occurring only once. Sequencing was carried out using peripheral blood. All receptors derive from a woman between 65 and 79 years old with COVID-19, enrolled during active disease.

Of note for this clone: Other DNA sequences of this sample code for an identical CDR3. The V gene is TRBV5-1, the J gene TRBJ2-7; 9 bases match TRBD2. Germline loops: CDR1 SGHRS, CDR2 YFSETQ. The V gene end was trimmed by 1 base and the J gene end by 4 bases; junction bases not matched to a gene: 6. This CDR3 has 15 amino acids. The CDR3 protein is CASSLSSSGIYEQYF. The CDR3, as DNA: TGCGCCAGCAGCTTGAGCTCTAGCGGGATTTACGAGCAGTACTTC.

The chain joins TRBV7-3 to TRBJ2-3, with 9 positions matching TRBD1. Germline-derived CDR1 and CDR2 are SGHTA and FQGTGA. V lost 6 bases, J lost 0 bases, and 4 bases stayed unmatched. This CDR3 is built from 15 residues. CDR3 amino acids: CASRKQGASTDTQYF. CDR3 nucleotides: TGTGCCAGCAGAAAACAGGGGGCGAGCACAGATACGCAGTATTTT.

This rearrangement joins TRBV5-1 to TRBJ1-5; 9 positions agree with TRBD1. Germline V lookup: CDR1 SGHRS, CDR2 YFSETQ. The V gene end was trimmed by 0 bases and the J gene end by 0 bases; junction bases not matched to a gene: 7. The CDR3 is 18 residues long. CDR3 sequence reads: CASSLVPTGGNSNQPQHF. The CDR3 DNA sequence: TGCGCCAGCAGCTTGGTCCCGACAGGGGGTAATAGCAATCAGCCCCAGCATTTT.

V gene TRBV9 combines with J gene TRBJ2-7; 10 positions agree with TRBD2. The J segment lost 3 bases and the V segment lost 3 bases, leaving 18 bases of the junction unmatched. CDR3 size: 19 residues. Germline V gives CDR1 SGDLS, CDR2 YYNGEE. CDR3 loop: CASSARGTSESPRSYEQYF. CDR3 sequence (DNA): TGTGCCAGCAGCGCCCGTGGGACTAGCGAGTCACCTAGGAGCTACGAGCAGTACTTC.

J is TRBJ1-2 and V is TRBV9; 8 nucleotides line up with TRBD1. Losses at the gene ends were 4 bases for V and 2 bases for J; bases not matched to a gene: 7. CDR3 length: 15 amino acids. The germline V gene has CDR1 SGDLS and CDR2 YYNGEE. CDR3 bases: TGTGCCAGCAGCACTCGACAGGGGTACAACTATGGCTACACCTTC. This encodes CASSTRQGYNYGYTF.

V and J are TRBV7-6 and TRBJ2-7, with 7 bases fitting TRBD2. Germline CDR1 is SGHVS and CDR2 is FNYEAQ. The CDR3 extends over 15 amino acids. The junction had 7 bases not matched to a gene; V was cut back by 5 bases and J by 0 bases. The CDR3 DNA reads TGTGCCAGCAGCCCTATAGCGGGTTCCTCCTACGAGCAGTACTTC. It translates to CASSPIAGSSYEQYF.

The chain joins TRBV5-4 to TRBJ2-7; TRBD2 matches at 7 bases. Looked up from germline, CDR1 is SGHNT and CDR2 is YYREEE (reference sequence). This CDR3 is 14 amino acids long. Trimming removed 4 bases from V and 3 bases from J; junction bases left unmatched: 7. The CDR3 nucleotides are TGTGCCAGCAGCCCCGCGCCTAGCGGCTACGAGCAGTACTTC. As protein: CASSPAPSGYEQYF.

The V call is TRBV27, the J call TRBJ1-4, with D unresolved. CDR3 length equals 15 residues. The V and J ends lost 5 bases and 1 base respectively, with 11 bases between them. Germline CDR1 is MNHEY and CDR2 is SMNVEV (reference sequence). The CDR3 region is CASSRKQITNEKLFF. The CDR3 DNA follows: TGTGCCAGCAGTCGAAAACAGATAACTAATGAAAAACTGTTTTTT.

The chain recombines TRBV2 with TRBJ2-3, with a tentative D call TRBD2 (6 bases). CDR1 SNHLY and CDR2 FYNNEI come from the germline V gene. The CDR3 length is 15 residues. With 3 bases removed from V and 2 bases from J, the gap between germline ends came to 12 bases. The CDR3 region has the DNA TGTGCCAGCAGTGAGCCGGGCGGGACCACAGATACGCAGTATTTT. It yields the protein CASSEPGGTTDTQYF.

The rearrangement links TRBV25-1 to TRBJ2-5, with a possible D match to TRBD1 (5 bases). Trimming took off 4 bases at V and 4 bases at J, with 10 bases between the two ends. CDR3 length: 13 residues. Germline-derived CDR1 and CDR2 are MGHDK and SYGVNS. Here the CDR3 DNA reads TGTGCCAGCAGTGGGTTCCAGGGAGAGACCCAGTACTTC. Amino acids: CASSGFQGETQYF. The full variable domain, completed using reference TRBV25-1 and TRBJ2-5, is EADIYQTPRYLVIGTGKKITLECSQTMGHDKMYWYQQDPGMELHLIHYSYGVNSTEKGDLSSESTVSRIRTEHFPLTLESARPSHTSQYLCASSGFQGETQYFGPGTRLLVL.

This chain connects TRBV10-3 to TRBJ2-3, with 14 bases aligning to TRBD2. This CDR3 is built from 15 residues. Germline trimming cut 7 bases from V and 6 bases from J; bases unmatched to any gene: 6. The V gene's germline CDR1 is ENHRY and CDR2 SYGVKD. The CDR3 protein is CAITGTSGSYDTQYF. DNA for the CDR3: TGTGCCATCACCGGGACTAGCGGGAGTTATGATACGCAGTATTTT.

This chain joins TRBV7-7 and TRBJ2-3; D is possibly TRBD2 (6 bases). CDR1 SSHAT and CDR2 FNYEAQ come from the germline V gene (reference sequence). V lost 5 bases to trimming and J lost 3 bases, with 12 bases between them. The CDR3 is 14 residues long. CDR3 protein: CASSPFGSTDTQYF. As DNA, the CDR3 is TGTGCCAGCAGCCCTTTCGGGAGTACAGATACGCAGTATTTT.

This chain links TRBV5-1 with TRBJ2-1; 7 nucleotides match TRBD1. Trimming at V came to 6 bases and at J to 5 bases, leaving 8 bases not matched to a gene. This CDR3 has 14 residues. From germline, CDR1 is SGHRS and CDR2 YFSETQ. The CDR3: CASNMGQLDNEQFF. CDR3 DNA sequence: TGCGCCAGCAACATGGGACAGCTCGACAATGAGCAGTTCTTC.

The chain joins TRBV29-1 to TRBJ1-5; 8 bases are shared with TRBD1. With 5 bases clipped from V and 3 bases from J, the junction kept 3 bases outside the gene matches. The CDR3 totals 13 residues. Looked up from germline, CDR1 is SQVTM and CDR2 is ANQGSEA. The CDR3: CSVLTGDNQPQHF. Here the CDR3 DNA reads TGCAGCGTTCTGACAGGGGACAATCAGCCCCAGCATTTT.

This clone was seen once. V is TRBV7-2 and J is TRBJ1-1; 8 nucleotides agree with TRBD1. The CDR3 has 15 amino acids. Germline assignment: CDR1 SGHTA and CDR2 FQGNSA. With 2 bases clipped from V and 4 bases from J, the junction kept 6 bases outside the gene matches. The CDR3 nucleotides read TGTGCCAGCAGCTTACAGGGGGCGATCAGCACTGAAGCTTTCTTT. Translating gives CASSLQGAISTEAFF. The whole variable domain, remainder taken from reference TRBV7-2 and TRBJ1-1, is GAGVSQSPSNKVTEKGKDVELRCDPISGHTALYWYRQSLGQGLEFLIYFQGNSAPDKSGLPSDRFSAERTGGSVSTLTIQRTQQEDSAVYLCASSLQGAISTEAFFGQGTRLTVV.

The chain combines TRBV7-9 with TRBJ2-5; 9 positions match TRBD1. The V segment lost 5 bases and the J segment 2 bases; nucleotides outside the gene matches: 12. There are 17 residues in the CDR3. Per germline, CDR1 SEHNR and CDR2 FQNEAQ (reference sequence). The CDR3 DNA follows: TGTGCCAGCAGCCCGACGGACAGGGGACCCTTTCAAGAGACCCAGTACTTC. Translation: CASSPTDRGPFQETQYF.

The genes are TRBV5-1 and TRBJ2-7, with 7 nucleotides matching TRBD1. The CDR3 covers 14 residues. V lost 0 bases and J lost 3; bases outside the gene matches: 3. Germline V gene lookup returns CDR1 SGHRS and CDR2 YFSETQ. CDR3 residues: CASSLGQGLYEQYF. The CDR3 bases are TGCGCCAGCAGCTTGGGACAGGGTCTCTACGAGCAGTACTTC.

Regarding this clone: The sample holds other DNA sequences that translate to the same CDR3. The chain has TRBV2 and TRBJ1-5; 7 nucleotides agree with TRBD1. The V segment lost 3 bases and the J segment 4 bases; nucleotides outside the gene matches: 0. The CDR3 length is 13 residues. Germline V gene sequence: CDR1 SNHLY, CDR2 FYNNEI. CDR3 nucleotides: TGTGCCAGCAGTGACAGGGGGAATCAGCCCCAGCATTTT. Its translation is CASSDRGNQPQHF. The whole variable domain, filled in from reference TRBV2 and TRBJ1-5, reads EPEVTQTPSHQVTQMGQEVILRCVPISNHLYFYWYRQILGQKVEFLVSFYNNEISEKSEIFDDQFSVERPDGSNFTLKIRSTKLEDSAMYFCASSDRGNQPQHFGDGTRLSIL.

The V call is TRBV18, the J call TRBJ1-5, with a possible D match to TRBD1 (5 bases). Germline CDR1 and CDR2: KGHSH and LQKENI. The CDR3 is 17 residues long. Trimming took off 3 bases at V and 3 bases at J, with 18 bases between the two ends. The CDR3 sequence is CASSPPSIGGANQPQHF. Written as DNA, the CDR3 is TGTGCCAGCTCACCTCCGTCTATTGGAGGGGCCAATCAGCCCCAGCATTTT. Complete variable domain (other parts from reference TRBV18 and TRBJ1-5): NAGVMQNPRHLVRRRGQEARLRCSPMKGHSHVYWYRQLPEEGLKFMVYLQKENIIDESGMPKERFSAEFPKEGPSILRIQQVVRGDSAAYFCASSPPSIGGANQPQHFGDGTRLSIL.

The chain combines TRBV3-1 (or the pseudogene TRBV3-2) with TRBJ2-4; perhaps TRBD1 as D (6 bases). The germline gives CDR1 LGHDT, CDR2 YNNKEL (reference sequence). Trimming left V 4 bases short and J 0 bases short, with 16 bases between. This CDR3 region has 17 residues. The CDR3 region is CASSPLRGLEAKNIQYF. The DNA of the CDR3 is TGTGCCAGCAGCCCTCTCAGGGGTCTTGAAGCCAAAAACATTCAGTACTTC.

This chain links TRBV9 with TRBJ1-6; 7 bases align to TRBD1. The trim removed 0 bases at V and 7 bases at J, leaving 4 bases unmatched. In germline, CDR1 is SGDLS, CDR2 YYNGEE. The CDR3 is 15 amino acids. DNA of the CDR3: TGTGCCAGCAGCGTAGAGGGGACAGAAAATTCACCCCTCCACTTT. The encoded protein is CASSVEGTENSPLHF.

The rearrangement uses TRBV7-2 and TRBJ1-5, with 7 bases lining up with TRBD1. The CDR3 is 15 amino acids. Germline CDR1 reads SGHTA; CDR2 reads FQGNSA. With 1 base clipped from V and 4 bases from J, the junction kept 4 bases outside the gene matches. The CDR3 nucleotides read TGTGCCAGCAGCTTAGATCCAGGGGGGAATCAGCCCCAGCATTTT. Translating gives CASSLDPGGNQPQHF. The full variable domain, in which reference TRBV7-2 and TRBJ1-5 provide the parts outside the CDR3, is GAGVSQSPSNKVTEKGKDVELRCDPISGHTALYWYRQSLGQGLEFLIYFQGNSAPDKSGLPSDRFSAERTGGSVSTLTIQRTQQEDSAVYLCASSLDPGGNQPQHFGDGTRLSIL.

The rearrangement uses TRBV11-2 and TRBJ2-7; no clear D. Germline CDR1 is SGHAT and CDR2 is FQNNGV. The CDR3 covers 13 residues. V lost 5 bases, J lost 2 bases, and 10 bases lay in between. CDR3 residues: CASSMNPTYEQYF. The CDR3, as DNA: TGTGCCAGCAGCATGAACCCTACCTACGAGCAGTACTTC. The complete variable domain, with remaining parts taken from reference TRBV11-2 and TRBJ2-7, reads EAGVAQSPRYKIIEKRQSVAFWCNPISGHATLYWYQQILGQGPKLLIQFQNNGVVDDSQLPKDRFSAERLKGVDSTLKIQPAKLEDSAVYLCASSMNPTYEQYFGPGTRLTVT.

About this clone: The junction and the germline gene differ at one end; a read error may be behind it. This chain connects TRBV7-6 to TRBJ2-4; 7 bases fit TRBD2. The CDR3 is 19 amino acids. Germline V CDR1 and CDR2: SGHVS, FNYEAQ. In nucleotides, the CDR3 is TGTGCCACCAGCTTAGAAGAGGCTAGCGGAGACAAAGCCAAAAACATTCAGTACTTC. It is translated as CATSLEEASGDKAKNIQYF.

The chain employs TRBV28 and TRBJ1-3; the match to TRBD1 covers 8 bases. The CDR3 runs to 15 residues. Germline CDR1 and CDR2: MDHEN and SYDVKM. With 9 bases clipped from V and 4 bases from J, the junction kept 11 bases outside the gene matches. The CDR3, as DNA: TGTGCCAGTGGGACAGGACAAGCAAAAGGAAACACCATATATTTT. It encodes CASGTGQAKGNTIYF.

The chain carries TRBV30 and TRBJ1-2, with D maybe TRBD1 (6 bases). Germline CDR1 and CDR2: GTSNPN and SVGIG (reference sequence). The germline V and J ends were trimmed by 2 bases and 4 bases, with 8 bases remaining between them. The CDR3 has 12 amino acids. CDR3 coding DNA: TGTGCCTGGAGTCTGGACAGCTATGGCTACACCTTC. Its protein is CAWSLDSYGYTF. The variable domain in full, completed from reference TRBV30 and TRBJ1-2, reads SQTIHQWPATLVQPVGSPLSLECTVEGTSNPNLYWYRQAAGRGLQLLFYSVGIGQISSEVPQNLSASRPQDRQFILSSKKLLLSDSGFYLCAWSLDSYGYTFGSGTRLTVV.